This section outlines one T cell receptor beta chain sequence together with its context. Assay used: immunoSEQ multiplex PCR; TCRdb lists only in-frame clones, some missing. The sample has about 300,000 clones, 70% to 85% seen once. Unmatched junction bases numbered 8, after V lost 4 bases and J lost 4 bases. This CDR3 is built from 15 residues. Per the germline V gene, CDR1 is GTSNPN and CDR2 is SVGIG (reference sequence). These data come from a study of blood T cell repertoires in COVID-19. The sequenced sample was peripheral blood. This clonotype was sampled from a human donor with COVID-19, enrolled during active disease. The donor label of this sample is uncertain. V is TRBV30 and J is TRBJ2-3; 10 bases agree with TRBD2. DNA for the CDR3: TGTGCCTGGACCAGGAGCGGGAGGGGCGCAGATACGCAGTATTTT. Translation: CAWTRSGRGADTQYF.